Below, one TCR beta chain is given with its context. Profiling relied on immunoSEQ multiplex PCR, and the TCRdb table lists in-frame clones only, not all of them. In the table there are roughly 40,000 clones, about 94% of which are singletons. The data stem from a study of T cell changes during pregnancy in multiple sclerosis. The CDR3 totals 14 residues. Germline V gives CDR1 SGDLS, CDR2 YYNGEE. The germline V and J ends were trimmed by 0 bases and 2 bases, with 8 bases remaining between them. Sequencing used peripheral blood, obtained in the third trimester of pregnancy. The V call is TRBV9, the J call TRBJ2-5; no definite D call. The receptor was isolated from a female donor with multiple sclerosis, enrolled in a pregnancy study. The CDR3 sequence: CASSVGPRQETQYF. The CDR3 DNA follows: TGTGCCAGCAGCGTAGGCCCCAGGCAAGAGACCCAGTACTTC.